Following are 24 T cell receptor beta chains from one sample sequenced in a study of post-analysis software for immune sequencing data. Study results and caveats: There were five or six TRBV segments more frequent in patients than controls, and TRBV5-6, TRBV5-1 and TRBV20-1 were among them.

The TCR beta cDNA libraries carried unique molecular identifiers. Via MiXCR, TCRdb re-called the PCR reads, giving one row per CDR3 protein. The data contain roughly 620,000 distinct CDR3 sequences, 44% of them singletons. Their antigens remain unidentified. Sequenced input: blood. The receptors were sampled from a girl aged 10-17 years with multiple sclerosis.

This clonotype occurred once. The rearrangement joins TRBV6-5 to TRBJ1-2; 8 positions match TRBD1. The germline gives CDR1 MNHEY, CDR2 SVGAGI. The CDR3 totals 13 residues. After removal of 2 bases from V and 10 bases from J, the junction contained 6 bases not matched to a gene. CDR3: CASSYQGAGDYTF. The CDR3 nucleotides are TGTGCCAGCAGTTACCAGGGGGCGGGAGACTACACCTTC.

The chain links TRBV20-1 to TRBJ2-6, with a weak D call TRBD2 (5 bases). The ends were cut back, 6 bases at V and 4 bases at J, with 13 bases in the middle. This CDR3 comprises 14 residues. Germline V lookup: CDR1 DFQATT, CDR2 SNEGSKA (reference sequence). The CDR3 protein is CSANSPGGANVLTF. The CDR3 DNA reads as TGCAGTGCAAATTCTCCGGGGGGGGCCAACGTCCTGACTTTC.

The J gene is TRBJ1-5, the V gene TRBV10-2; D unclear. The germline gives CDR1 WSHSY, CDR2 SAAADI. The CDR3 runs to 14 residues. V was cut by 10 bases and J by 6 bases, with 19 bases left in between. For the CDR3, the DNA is TGCGCCACCCGGCCGGGCCGCAATACTCAGCCCCAGCATTTT. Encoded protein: CATRPGRNTQPQHF.

DNA of the CDR3: TGCGCCAGCAGCCGGGGGACTTTC. The encoded protein is CASSRGTF. The chain employs TRBV10-1 and TRBJ2-6; D perhaps matches TRBD2 (5 bases). Germline V gives CDR1 WNHNN, CDR2 SYGVQD (reference sequence). The V and J ends lost 6 bases and 18 bases respectively, with 6 bases between them. The CDR3 length is 8 residues.

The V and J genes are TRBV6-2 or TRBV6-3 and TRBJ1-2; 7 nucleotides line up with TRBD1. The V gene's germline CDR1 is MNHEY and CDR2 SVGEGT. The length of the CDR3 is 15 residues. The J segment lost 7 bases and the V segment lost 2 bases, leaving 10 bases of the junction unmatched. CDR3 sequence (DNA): TGTGCCAGCAGTTACGGGACAGCGAATATGCTTGGCTACACCTTC. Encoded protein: CASSYGTANMLGYTF.

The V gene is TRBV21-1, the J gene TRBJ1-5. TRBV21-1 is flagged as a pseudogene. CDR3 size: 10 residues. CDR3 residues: CASGNQPQHF. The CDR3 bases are TGTGCCAGCGGGAATCAGCCCCAGCATTTT.

CDR3 sequence reads: CASSQDGYLNTEAFF. The DNA for the CDR3 is TGTGCCAGCAGCCAAGATGGCTATCTGAACACTGAAGCTTTCTTT. The J gene is TRBJ1-1, the V gene TRBV14; no definite D call. Germline values: CDR1 SGHDN, CDR2 FVKESK. V dropped 0 bases and J dropped 0 bases, with 8 bases sitting between them. The CDR3 is made up of 15 amino acids.

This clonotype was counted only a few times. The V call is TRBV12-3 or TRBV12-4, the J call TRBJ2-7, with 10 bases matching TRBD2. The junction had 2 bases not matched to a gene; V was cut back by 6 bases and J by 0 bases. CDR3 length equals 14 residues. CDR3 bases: TGTGCCAGCAGGCCTAGCGGGAGCTCCTACGAGCAGTACTTC. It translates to CASRPSGSSYEQYF.

The CDR3 sequence is CASSLSGGVFNEQYF. Here the CDR3 DNA reads TGTGCCAGCAGCCTTAGCGGGGGGGTGTTCAATGAGCAGTACTTC. This chain uses TRBV12-3 or TRBV12-4 with TRBJ2-7; 11 nucleotides agree with TRBD2. Germline trimming cut 6 bases from V and 7 bases from J; bases unmatched to any gene: 11. This CDR3 region has 15 residues.

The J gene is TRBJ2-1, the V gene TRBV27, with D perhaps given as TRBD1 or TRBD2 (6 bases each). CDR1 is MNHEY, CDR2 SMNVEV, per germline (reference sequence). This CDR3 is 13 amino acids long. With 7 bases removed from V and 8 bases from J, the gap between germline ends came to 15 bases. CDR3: CASKSQGGYEQFF. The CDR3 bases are TGTGCCAGCAAGTCTCAAGGGGGGTATGAGCAGTTCTTC.

CDR3 amino acids: CASSYLVKGYYEQYF. Written as DNA, the CDR3 is TGTGCCAGCAGTTACCTCGTAAAAGGATACTACGAGCAGTACTTC. This chain connects TRBV6-5 to TRBJ2-7; no firm D call. The V gene lost 2 bases and the J gene lost 3 bases, with 14 bases spanning the gap. The germline gives CDR1 MNHEY, CDR2 SVGAGI. The CDR3 has 15 amino acids.

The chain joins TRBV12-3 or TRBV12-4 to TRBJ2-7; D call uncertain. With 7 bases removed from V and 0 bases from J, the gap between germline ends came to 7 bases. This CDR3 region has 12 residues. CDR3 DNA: TGTGCCAGCAAGGGCCTCTCCTACGAGCAGTACTTC. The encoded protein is CASKGLSYEQYF.

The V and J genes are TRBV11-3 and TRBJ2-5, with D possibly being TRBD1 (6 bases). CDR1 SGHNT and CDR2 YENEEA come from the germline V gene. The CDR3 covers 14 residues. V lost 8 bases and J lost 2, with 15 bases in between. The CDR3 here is CASGIWTDQETQYF. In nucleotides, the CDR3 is TGTGCCAGCGGCATCTGGACAGATCAAGAGACCCAGTACTTC.

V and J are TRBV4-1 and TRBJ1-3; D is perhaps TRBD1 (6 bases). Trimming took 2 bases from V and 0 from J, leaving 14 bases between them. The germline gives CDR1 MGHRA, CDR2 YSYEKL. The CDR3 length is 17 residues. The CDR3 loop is CASSQTEGGFSGNTIYF. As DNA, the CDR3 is TGCGCCAGCAGCCAAACCGAAGGGGGATTCTCTGGAAACACCATATATTTT.

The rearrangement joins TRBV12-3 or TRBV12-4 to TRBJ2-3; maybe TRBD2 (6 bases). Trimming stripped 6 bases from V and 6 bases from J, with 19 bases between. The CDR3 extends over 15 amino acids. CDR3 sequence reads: CASRLQSGLSDTQYF. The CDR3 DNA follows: TGTGCCAGCAGACTCCAATCGGGACTCAGCGATACGCAGTATTTT.

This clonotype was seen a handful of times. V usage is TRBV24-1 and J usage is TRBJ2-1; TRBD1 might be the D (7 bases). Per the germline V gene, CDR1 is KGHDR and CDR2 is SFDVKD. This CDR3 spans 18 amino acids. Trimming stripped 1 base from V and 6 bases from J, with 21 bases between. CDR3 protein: CATSDFPRTGGTTNEQFF. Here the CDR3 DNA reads TGTGCCACCAGTGATTTCCCCAGGACAGGCGGGACGACCAATGAGCAGTTCTTC.

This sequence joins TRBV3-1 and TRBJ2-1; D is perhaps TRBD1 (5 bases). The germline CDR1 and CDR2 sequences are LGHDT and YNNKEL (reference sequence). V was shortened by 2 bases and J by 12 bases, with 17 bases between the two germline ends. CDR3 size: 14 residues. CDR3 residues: CASSQRATANAQFF. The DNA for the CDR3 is TGTGCCAGCAGCCAACGTGCGACAGCAAACGCGCAGTTCTTC.

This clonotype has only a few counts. In nucleotides, the CDR3 is TGCAGTGCTAGAGCGCCCCGACAGGAGGTCCTCCTAAACATTCAGTACTTC. It is translated as CSARAPRQEVLLNIQYF. This chain links TRBV20-1 with TRBJ2-4; TRBD1 is a possible D gene (6 bases). The CDR3 is 17 residues long. Trimming shortened V by 1 base and J by 6 bases, and 22 bases separated the two germline ends. The germline gives CDR1 DFQATT, CDR2 SNEGSKA (reference sequence).

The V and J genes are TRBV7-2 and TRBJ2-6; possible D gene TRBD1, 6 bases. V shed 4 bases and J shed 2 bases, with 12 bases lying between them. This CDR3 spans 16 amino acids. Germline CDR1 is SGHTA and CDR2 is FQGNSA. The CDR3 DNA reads TGTGCCAGCAGCTCCATTTGGGGGCCTGGGGCCAACGTCCTGACTTTC. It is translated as CASSSIWGPGANVLTF.

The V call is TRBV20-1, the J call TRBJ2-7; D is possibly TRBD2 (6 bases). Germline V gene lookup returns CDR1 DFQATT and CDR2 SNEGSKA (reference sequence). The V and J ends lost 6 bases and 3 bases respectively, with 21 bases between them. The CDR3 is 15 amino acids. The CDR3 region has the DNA TGCAGTGCCACGGCGTTGGCGGGGCACCTCTACGAGCAGTACTTC. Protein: CSATALAGHLYEQYF.

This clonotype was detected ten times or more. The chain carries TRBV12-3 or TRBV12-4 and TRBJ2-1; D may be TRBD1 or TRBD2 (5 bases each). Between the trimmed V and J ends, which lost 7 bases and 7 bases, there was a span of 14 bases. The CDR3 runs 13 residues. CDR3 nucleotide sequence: TGTGCCAGCACCCTGTGGGGACCAAATGAGCAGTTCTTC. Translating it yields CASTLWGPNEQFF.

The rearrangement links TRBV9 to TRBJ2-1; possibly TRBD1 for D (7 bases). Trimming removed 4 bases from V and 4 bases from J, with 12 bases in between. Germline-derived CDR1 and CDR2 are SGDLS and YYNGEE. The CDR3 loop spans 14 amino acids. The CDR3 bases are TGTGCCAGCAGCCCCAGGGGGGATTACAATGAGCAGTTCTTC. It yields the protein CASSPRGDYNEQFF.

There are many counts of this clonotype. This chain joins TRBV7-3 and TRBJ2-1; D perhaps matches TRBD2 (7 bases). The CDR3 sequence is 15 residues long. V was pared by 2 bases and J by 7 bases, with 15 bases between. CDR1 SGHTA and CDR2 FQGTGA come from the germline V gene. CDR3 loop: CASSLDGGGENEQFF. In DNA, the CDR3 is TGTGCCAGCAGCTTAGACGGCGGGGGCGAGAATGAGCAGTTCTTC.

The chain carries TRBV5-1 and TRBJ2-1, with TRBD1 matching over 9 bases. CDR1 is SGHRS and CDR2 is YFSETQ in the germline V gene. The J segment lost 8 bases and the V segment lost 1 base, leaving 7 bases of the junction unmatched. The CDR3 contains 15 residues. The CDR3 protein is CASSLLTGQGYEQFF. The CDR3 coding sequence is TGCGCCAGCAGCTTGCTAACGGGACAGGGATATGAGCAGTTCTTC.